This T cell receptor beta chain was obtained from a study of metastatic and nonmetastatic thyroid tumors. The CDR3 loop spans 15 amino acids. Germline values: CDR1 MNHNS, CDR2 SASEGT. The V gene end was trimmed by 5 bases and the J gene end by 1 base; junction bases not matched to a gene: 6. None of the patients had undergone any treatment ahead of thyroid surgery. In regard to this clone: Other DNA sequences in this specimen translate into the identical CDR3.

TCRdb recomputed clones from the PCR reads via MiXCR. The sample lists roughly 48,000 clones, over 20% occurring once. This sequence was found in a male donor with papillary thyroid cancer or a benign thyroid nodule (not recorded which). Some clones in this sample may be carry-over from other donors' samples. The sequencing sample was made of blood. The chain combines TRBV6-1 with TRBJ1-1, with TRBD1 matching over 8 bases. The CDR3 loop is CASSRTGPPNTEAFF. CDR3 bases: TGTGCCAGCAGTAGGACAGGGCCCCCGAACACTGAAGCTTTCTTT.